These 22 T cell receptor beta chains came from one sample sequenced in a study of vaccination effects on CD4 cells after COVID-19. Viral peptide pools were used in the ViraFEST assay to expand antigen-specific CD4+ T cells, and sequencing came afterward. The culture ran for 10 to 11 days, and then CD4+ T cells were isolated. The study found no prior SARS-CoV-2 infection in the vaccine recipients, who tested negative for nucleocapsid antibodies. These TCRs are of unknown antigen specificity. The table came from immunoSEQ multiplex PCR; TCRdb's copy has only in-frame clones and leaves some out. The profile shows 55,000 to 75,000 clones, less than 85% of them singletons. The sequences come from CD4+ T cells from PBMCs cultured with HCoV-NL63 spike peptides, collected before COVID-19 vaccination. Receptors were obtained from a human donor who received a COVID-19 vaccine.

This chain joins TRBV15 and TRBJ1-3; D remains unclear. The germline CDR1 and CDR2 sequences are LNHNV and YYDKDF (reference sequence). V gave up 1 base and J gave up 2 bases, with 6 bases separating them. This CDR3 spans 14 amino acids. The CDR3 protein is CATSRGGPGNTIYF. CDR3 DNA: TGTGCCACCAGCAGAGGTGGGCCTGGAAACACCATATATTTT.

V gene TRBV27 combines with J gene TRBJ2-2; 9 nucleotides agree with TRBD1. Germline V gene data show CDR1 as MNHEY and CDR2 as SMNVEV (reference sequence). The J segment lost 2 bases and the V segment lost 0 bases, leaving 1 base of the junction unmatched. The CDR3 loop spans 16 amino acids. Here the CDR3 DNA reads TGTGCCAGCAGTTTATCGGGACAGGGTAACACCGGGGAGCTGTTTTTT. It encodes CASSLSGQGNTGELFF.

This chain links TRBV6-5 with TRBJ1-3; D is unclear. The germline V gene encodes CDR1 MNHEY and CDR2 SVGAGI. The V gene lost 6 bases and the J gene lost 0 bases, with 12 bases spanning the gap. The CDR3 extends over 15 amino acids. The CDR3 region has the DNA TGTGCCAGCAGGTTGGGCCATTACTCTGGAAACACCATATATTTT. It codes for CASRLGHYSGNTIYF.

CDR3 residues: CASRLAGANVLTF. The DNA of the CDR3 is TGTGCCAGCAGACTGGCGGGGGCCAACGTCCTGACTTTC. This sequence joins TRBV12-3 or TRBV12-4 and TRBJ2-6, with D hard to call. The CDR3 spans 13 residues. Trimming stripped 6 bases from V and 4 bases from J, with 7 bases between.

The rearrangement joins TRBV4-1 to TRBJ2-7; the D gene is possibly TRBD2 (7 bases). Trimming took off 7 bases at V and 3 bases at J, with 13 bases between the two ends. Germline lookup yields CDR1 MGHRA and CDR2 YSYEKL. This CDR3 is 13 amino acids long. CDR3 residues: CASTAGAHYEQYV. The CDR3 nucleotides read TGCGCCAGCACCGCGGGGGCCCACTACGAGCAGTACGTC.

The genes are TRBV30 and TRBJ1-2; no definite D call. CDR1 and CDR2 (germline): GTSNPN, SVGIG (reference sequence). V was cut by 8 bases and J by 8 bases, with 18 bases left in between. This CDR3 contains 12 residues. The CDR3 nucleotides are TGTGCCCGCCGCTCCCAAACCGACGGCTACACCTTC. As protein: CARRSQTDGYTF.

The CDR3 DNA is TGTGCCACCAGCAGTTCTGGGGCCAACGTCCTGACTTTC. Residues: CATSSSGANVLTF. The chain recombines TRBV15 with TRBJ2-6; D is unclear. The germline V gene encodes CDR1 LNHNV and CDR2 YYDKDF (reference sequence). V was pared by 3 bases and J by 1 base, with 1 base between. The CDR3 spans 13 residues.

This clone was detected a few times. The gene calls are TRBV5-4 and TRBJ1-2; 8 bases agree with TRBD1. V shed 3 bases, J shed 3 bases, and the junction held 1 base outside the gene matches. In germline, CDR1 is SGHNT, CDR2 YYREEE (reference sequence). This CDR3 contains 13 residues. The CDR3 sequence is CASSWGQDYGYTF. Written as DNA, the CDR3 is TGTGCCAGCAGCTGGGGACAGGACTATGGCTACACCTTC.

The chain couples TRBV6-5 to TRBJ2-1, with 9 bases matching TRBD2. V was clipped by 1 base and J by 7 bases; unmatched bases: 5. The CDR3 extends over 15 amino acids. Germline V gene data show CDR1 as MNHEY and CDR2 as SVGAGI. CDR3 DNA: TGTGCCAGCAGTTACTGGGCGGGGGGGCTGAATGAGCAGTTCTTC. Translating it yields CASSYWAGGLNEQFF.

The chain uses TRBV12-3 or TRBV12-4 and TRBJ2-3, with D perhaps TRBD1 or TRBD2 (5 bases each). This CDR3 contains 12 residues. Trimming shortened V by 7 bases and J by 9 bases, and 14 bases separated the two germline ends. This CDR3 is CASNPGRRTQYF. CDR3 DNA: TGTGCCAGCAACCCGGGACGGCGGACGCAGTATTTT.

This sequence joins TRBV7-9 and TRBJ2-2; 9 positions agree with TRBD1. This CDR3 spans 16 amino acids. In germline, CDR1 is SEHNR, CDR2 FQNEAQ (reference sequence). Trimming took 6 bases from V and 9 from J; bases not matched to a gene: 14. The CDR3 DNA reads as TGTGCCAGCAGACCAACAGGGGGCCGGGTTCGTAGGGAGCTGTTTTTT. Translated: CASRPTGGRVRRELFF.

J is TRBJ2-2 and V is TRBV11-1; 9 nucleotides agree with TRBD2. V lost 5 bases to trimming and J lost 1 base; unmatched junction nucleotides: 2. Looked up from germline, CDR1 is SGHAT and CDR2 is FQDESV (reference sequence). This CDR3 is built from 15 residues. CDR3: CASSNSGGNTGELFF. Written as DNA, the CDR3 is TGTGCCAGCAGCAATAGCGGGGGGAACACCGGGGAGCTGTTTTTT.

The chain carries TRBV6-5 and TRBJ1-2; possibly TRBD1 for D (6 bases). The CDR3 is made up of 13 amino acids. With 6 bases removed from V and 8 bases from J, the gap between germline ends came to 16 bases. Germline lookup yields CDR1 MNHEY and CDR2 SVGAGI. CDR3 DNA: TGTGCCAGCAGGGGTACAGGGTTGGGCGGCTACACCTTC. It codes for CASRGTGLGGYTF.

The V gene is TRBV11-2, the J gene TRBJ2-5; possible D gene TRBD1, 5 bases. Germline CDR1 reads SGHAT; CDR2 reads FQNNGV. Deletions cut 0 bases from V and 5 bases from J, with 16 bases between. This CDR3 contains 16 residues. CDR3 sequence: CASSLEGKWGAETQYF. As DNA, the CDR3 is TGTGCCAGCAGCTTAGAAGGAAAGTGGGGCGCGGAGACCCAGTACTTC.

This clone has only a few counts. The V gene is TRBV25-1, the J gene TRBJ1-3, with no clear D. The CDR3 loop spans 14 amino acids. The V gene's germline CDR1 is MGHDK and CDR2 SYGVNS. Trimming shortened V by 2 bases and J by 7 bases, and 12 bases separated the two germline ends. The CDR3 DNA reads as TGTGCCAGCAGTGAACCGGGTTATGGGAACACCATATATTTT. Translating gives CASSEPGYGNTIYF.

The chain couples TRBV14 to TRBJ1-1; possibly TRBD1 for D (6 bases). The CDR3 runs 17 residues. Germline-derived CDR1 and CDR2 are SGHDN and FVKESK. Trimming stripped 3 bases from V and 0 bases from J, with 17 bases between. The CDR3 DNA sequence: TGTGCCAGCAGCCATTTTAACAGGGCCCACATGAACACTGAAGCTTTCTTT. Translated: CASSHFNRAHMNTEAFF.

This chain joins TRBV12-5 and TRBJ1-3; no clear D gene. V was trimmed by 0 bases and J by 4 bases, leaving 4 bases between them. The CDR3 runs 13 residues. CDR1 LGHNT and CDR2 FRNRAP come from the germline V gene. The DNA of the CDR3 is TGTGCTAGTGGTTTGGTCTCGGGAAACACCATATATTTT. Translating gives CASGLVSGNTIYF.

This clone was counted a few times. The rearrangement links TRBV19 to TRBJ1-1; 9 positions agree with TRBD1. The V gene end was trimmed by 5 bases and the J gene end by 1 base; junction bases not matched to a gene: 8. The CDR3 runs 16 residues. The germline V gene encodes CDR1 LNHDA and CDR2 SQIVND (reference sequence). CDR3 coding DNA: TGTGCCAGTAGTCCGACAGGGGGGACATGGAACACTGAAGCTTTCTTT. It codes for CASSPTGGTWNTEAFF.

The chain is built from TRBV5-4 and TRBJ2-5, with TRBD2 matching over 7 bases. The CDR3 sequence is 14 residues long. V was clipped by 0 bases and J by 4 bases; unmatched bases: 3. CDR1 is SGHNT, CDR2 YYREEE, per germline (reference sequence). The CDR3 sequence: CASSLGGGRETQYF. Written as DNA, the CDR3 is TGTGCCAGCAGCTTGGGGGGGGGTCGAGAGACCCAGTACTTC.

This clone was counted between two and nine times. This rearrangement joins TRBV6-5 to TRBJ1-2; D might be TRBD1 (5 bases). Germline V gene data show CDR1 as MNHEY and CDR2 as SVGAGI. V lost 5 bases to trimming and J lost 5 bases, with 9 bases between them. CDR3 length: 12 amino acids. The CDR3 region is CASSRGGYGYTF. The CDR3 DNA is TGTGCCAGCAGTCGCGGGGGGTATGGCTACACCTTC.

The gene calls are TRBV11-3 and TRBJ1-1; D ambiguous. Germline assignment: CDR1 SGHNT and CDR2 YENEEA. The CDR3 has 13 residues. The V end was cut by 5 bases, the J end by 4 bases, with 11 bases between. DNA for the CDR3: TGTGCCAGCAGCCTGGAGCGCGGCACTGAAGCTTTCTTT. Translated, it gives CASSLERGTEAFF.

The chain employs TRBV3-1 (or the pseudogene TRBV3-2) and TRBJ1-1; D might be TRBD1 (5 bases). V was pared by 4 bases and J by 0 bases, with 12 bases between. The germline V gene has CDR1 LGHDT and CDR2 YNNKEL (reference sequence). The CDR3 runs 15 residues. As DNA, the CDR3 is TGTGCCAGCAGCCTGACAGCCAATATGAACACTGAAGCTTTCTTT. This gives the protein CASSLTANMNTEAFF.